Below are 2 T cell receptor beta chains sequenced from a single sample in a study of T cell responses to AZD1222 COVID-19 vaccine. TCRdb keeps only in-frame clones here, not all; method: immunoSEQ multiplex PCR. The table lists over 130,000 clones, roughly 90% of them singletons. The material sequenced was peripheral blood, taken 28 days after the second AZD1222 dose. These receptors were collected from an adult who received the AZD1222 COVID-19 vaccine.

J is TRBJ2-7 and V is TRBV5-1, with D hard to call. Trimming removed 3 bases from V and 3 bases from J, with 19 bases in between. This CDR3 has 16 amino acids. Germline-derived CDR1 and CDR2 are SGHRS and YFSETQ. CDR3 nucleotide sequence: TGCGCCAGCAGCTCGTCACCTTCCTTCGCCCTCTACGAGCAGTACTTC. Its protein product is CASSSSPSFALYEQYF.

V gene TRBV3-1 (or the pseudogene TRBV3-2) combines with J gene TRBJ1-5; D gene ambiguous. CDR1 and CDR2 (germline): LGHDT, YNNKEL (reference sequence). The V gene lost 1 base and the J gene lost 1 base, with 5 bases spanning the gap. CDR3 length: 14 residues. The CDR3 bases are TGTGCCAGCAGCCAAGGACACAGCAATCAGCCCCAGCATTTT. This sequence encodes CASSQGHSNQPQHF.